This T cell receptor beta chain was sequenced in a study of T cell responses to AZD1222 COVID-19 vaccine. Generated by immunoSEQ multiplex PCR, the TCRdb table keeps only in-frame clones and is missing some. This repertoire shows around 120,000 clones, 70% to 90% found once; its top ten account for approximately 5.9%. V lost 3 bases, J lost 0 bases, and 3 bases lay in between. CDR1 is SGHAT and CDR2 is FQNNGV in the germline V gene. The CDR3 is 13 residues long. The chain couples TRBV11-2 to TRBJ1-5, with D unresolved. The origin of this receptor is an adult in good health. Specimen: peripheral blood, collected on day 0 of AZD1222 vaccination. The CDR3 loop is CASSFSSNQPQHF. Written as DNA, the CDR3 is TGTGCCAGCAGCTTTAGTAGCAATCAGCCCCAGCATTTT.